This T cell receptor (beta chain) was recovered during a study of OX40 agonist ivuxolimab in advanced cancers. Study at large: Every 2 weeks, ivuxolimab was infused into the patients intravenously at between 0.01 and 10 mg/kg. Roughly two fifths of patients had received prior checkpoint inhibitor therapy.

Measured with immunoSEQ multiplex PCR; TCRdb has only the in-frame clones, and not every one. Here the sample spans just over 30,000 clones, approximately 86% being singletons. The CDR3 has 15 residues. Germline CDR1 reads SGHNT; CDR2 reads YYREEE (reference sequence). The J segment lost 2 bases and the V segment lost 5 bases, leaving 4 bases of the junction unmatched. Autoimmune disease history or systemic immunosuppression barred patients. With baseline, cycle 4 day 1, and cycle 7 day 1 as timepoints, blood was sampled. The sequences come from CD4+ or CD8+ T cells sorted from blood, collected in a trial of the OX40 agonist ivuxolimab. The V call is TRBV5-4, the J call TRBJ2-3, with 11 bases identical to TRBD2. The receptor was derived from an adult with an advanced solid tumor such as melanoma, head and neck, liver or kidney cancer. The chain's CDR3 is CASSEGLAVTDTQYF. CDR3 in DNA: TGTGCCAGCAGTGAGGGACTAGCGGTCACAGATACGCAGTATTTT. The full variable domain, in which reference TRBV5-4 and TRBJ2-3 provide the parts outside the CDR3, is ETGVTQSPTHLIKTRGQQVTLRCSSQSGHNTVSWYQQALGQGPQFIFQYYREEENGRGNFPPRFSGLQFPNYSSELNVNALELDDSALYLCASSEGLAVTDTQYFGPGTRLTVL.